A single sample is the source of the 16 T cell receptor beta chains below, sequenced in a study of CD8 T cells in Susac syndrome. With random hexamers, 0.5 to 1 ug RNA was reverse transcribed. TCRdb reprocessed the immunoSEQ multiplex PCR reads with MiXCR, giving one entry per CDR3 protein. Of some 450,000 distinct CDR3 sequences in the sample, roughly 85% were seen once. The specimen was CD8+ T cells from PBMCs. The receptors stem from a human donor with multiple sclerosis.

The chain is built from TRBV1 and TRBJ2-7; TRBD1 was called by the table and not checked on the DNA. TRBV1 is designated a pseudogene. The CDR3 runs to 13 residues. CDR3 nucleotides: TGCACCAGAAGGAGGGACAGCTCCTACGAGCAGTACTTC. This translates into CTRRRDSSYEQYF.

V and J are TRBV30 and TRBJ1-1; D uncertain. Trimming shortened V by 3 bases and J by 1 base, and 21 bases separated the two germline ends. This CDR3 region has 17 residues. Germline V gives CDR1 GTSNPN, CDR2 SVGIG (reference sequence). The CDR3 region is CAWRRLNRPLGNTEAFF. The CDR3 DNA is TGTGCCTGGAGGAGATTAAACCGGCCCCTCGGGAACACTGAAGCTTTCTTT.

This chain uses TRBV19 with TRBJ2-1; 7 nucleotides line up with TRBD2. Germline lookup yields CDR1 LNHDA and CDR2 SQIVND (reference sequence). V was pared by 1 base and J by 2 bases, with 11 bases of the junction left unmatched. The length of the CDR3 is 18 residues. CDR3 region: CASSIGLRESGAYNEQFF. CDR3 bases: TGTGCCAGTAGTATAGGTCTGAGGGAAAGCGGGGCCTACAATGAGCAGTTCTTC.

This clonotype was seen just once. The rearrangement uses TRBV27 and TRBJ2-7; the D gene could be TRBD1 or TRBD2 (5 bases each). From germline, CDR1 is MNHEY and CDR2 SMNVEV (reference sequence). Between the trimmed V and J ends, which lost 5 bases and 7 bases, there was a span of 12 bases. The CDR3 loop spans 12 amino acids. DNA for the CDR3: TGTGCCAGCAGTCCGGGGCGTCTTGAGCAGTACTTC. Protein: CASSPGRLEQYF.

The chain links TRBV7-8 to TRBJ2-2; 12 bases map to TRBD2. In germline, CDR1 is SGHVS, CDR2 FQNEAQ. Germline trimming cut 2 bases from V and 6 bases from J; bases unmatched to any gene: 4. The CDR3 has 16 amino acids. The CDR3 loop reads CASSLLAGGPAGELFF. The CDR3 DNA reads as TGTGCCAGCAGCTTACTAGCGGGAGGGCCGGCCGGGGAGCTGTTTTTT.

The CDR3 nucleotides are TGTGCCAGCAGCCCCGGGTGGGGCCGAGATTACTACGAGCAGTACTTC. It translates to CASSPGWGRDYYEQYF. V and J are TRBV7-9 and TRBJ2-7, with D perhaps TRBD1 (5 bases). V was pared by 5 bases and J by 3 bases, with 20 bases between. From germline, CDR1 is SEHNR and CDR2 FQNEAQ (reference sequence). This CDR3 contains 16 residues.

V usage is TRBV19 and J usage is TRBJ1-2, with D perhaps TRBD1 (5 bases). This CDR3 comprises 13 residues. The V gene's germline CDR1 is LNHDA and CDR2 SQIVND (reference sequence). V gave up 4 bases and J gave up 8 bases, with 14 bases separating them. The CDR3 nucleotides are TGTGCCAGTAGTACCGGGGCTCTAGGAGGCTACACCTTC. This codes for CASSTGALGGYTF.

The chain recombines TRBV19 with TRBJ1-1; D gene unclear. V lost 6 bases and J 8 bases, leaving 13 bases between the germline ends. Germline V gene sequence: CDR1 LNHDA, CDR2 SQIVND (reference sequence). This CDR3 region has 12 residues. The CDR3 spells CASRVSTREAFF. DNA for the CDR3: TGTGCCAGTAGAGTGTCTACCCGGGAAGCTTTCTTT.

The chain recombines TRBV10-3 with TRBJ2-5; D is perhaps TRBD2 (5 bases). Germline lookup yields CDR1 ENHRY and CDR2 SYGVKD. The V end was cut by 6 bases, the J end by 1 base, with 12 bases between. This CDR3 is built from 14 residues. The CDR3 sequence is CAISASGLQETQYF. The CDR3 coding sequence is TGTGCCATCAGCGCCAGCGGCCTCCAAGAGACCCAGTACTTC.

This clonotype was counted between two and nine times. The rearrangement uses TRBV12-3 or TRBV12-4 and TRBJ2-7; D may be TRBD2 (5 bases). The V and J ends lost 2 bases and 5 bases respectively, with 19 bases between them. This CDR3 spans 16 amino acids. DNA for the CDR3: TGTGCCAGCAGTTTAAAACTAGGAACCGGGGTCCACGAGCAGTACTTC. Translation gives CASSLKLGTGVHEQYF.

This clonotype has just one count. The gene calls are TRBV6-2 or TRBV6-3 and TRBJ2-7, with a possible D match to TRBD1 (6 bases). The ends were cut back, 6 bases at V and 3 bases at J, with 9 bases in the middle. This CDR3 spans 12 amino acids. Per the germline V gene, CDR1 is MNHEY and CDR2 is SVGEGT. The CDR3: CASRLTGYEQYF. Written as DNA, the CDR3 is TGTGCCAGCAGATTGACAGGCTACGAGCAGTACTTC.

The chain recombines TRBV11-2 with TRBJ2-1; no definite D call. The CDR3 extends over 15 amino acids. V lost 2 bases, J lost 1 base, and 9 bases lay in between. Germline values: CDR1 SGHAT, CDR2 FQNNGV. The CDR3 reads CASSLILGSYNEQFF. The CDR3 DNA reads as TGTGCCAGCAGCTTAATTCTCGGATCCTACAATGAGCAGTTCTTC.

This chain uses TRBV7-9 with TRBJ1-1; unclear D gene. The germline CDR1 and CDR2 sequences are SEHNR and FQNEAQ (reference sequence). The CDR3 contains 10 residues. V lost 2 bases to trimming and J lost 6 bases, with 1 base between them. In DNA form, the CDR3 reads TGTGCCAGCAGCTTACCTGAAGCTTTCTTT. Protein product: CASSLPEAFF.

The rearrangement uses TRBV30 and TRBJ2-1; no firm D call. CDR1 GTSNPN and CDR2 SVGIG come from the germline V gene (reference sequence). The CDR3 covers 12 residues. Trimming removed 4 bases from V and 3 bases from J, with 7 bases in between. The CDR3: CAWTDLYNEQFF. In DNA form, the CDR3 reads TGTGCCTGGACAGACCTCTACAATGAGCAGTTCTTC.

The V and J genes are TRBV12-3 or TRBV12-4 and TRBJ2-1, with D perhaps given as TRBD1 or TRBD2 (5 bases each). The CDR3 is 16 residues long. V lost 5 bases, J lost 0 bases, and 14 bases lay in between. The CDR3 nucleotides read TGTGCCAGCAGTCCAGGGACGGGGAGCTCCTACAATGAGCAGTTCTTC. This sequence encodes CASSPGTGSSYNEQFF.

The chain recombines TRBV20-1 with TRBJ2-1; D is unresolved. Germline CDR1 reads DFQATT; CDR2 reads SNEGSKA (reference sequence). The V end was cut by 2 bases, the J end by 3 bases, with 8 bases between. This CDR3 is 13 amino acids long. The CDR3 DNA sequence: TGCAGTGCTAGACAAACTAACTACAATGAGCAGTTCTTC. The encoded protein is CSARQTNYNEQFF.